This T cell receptor (beta chain) was captured by sequencing in a study of memory CD4+ T cells and cytomegalovirus serostatus (dated by TCRdb to the late 2010s). About the full investigation: The roughly 33 healthy Belgian adults in the cohort included 9 who were CMV seropositive and 24 who were CMV seronegative. CD4+ memory TCRbeta repertoires of a Belgian cohort with known cytomegalovirus serostatus were sequenced in order to replicate a published TCR-based CMV serostatus classifier. General study outcomes and caveats: A median bootstrapped AUC of almost 0.96 with a 95% CI of 0.76-1.00 was achieved on the Belgian cohort by the original-framework classifier. Only CD4+CD45RO+ memory cells were sequenced, in contrast to the original study, in which naive and memory CD4+ and CD8+ populations were covered. Of 164 previously reported CMV-associated TCRbeta sequences, some 73 appeared in the CD4+ memory repertoires, each in one to five individuals. For CMV serostatus prediction, a median bootstrapped AUC of 0.95 was reached with the original framework, and a median bootstrapped AUC of around 0.9 was reached with a US-trained random forest. The results were interpreted as suggesting that the CMV-associated TCR signature is largely present in the CD4+ memory repertoire.

Single viable CD3+CD4+CD8-CD45RO+ cells were sorted as memory CD4+ T cells on a FACSAria II. To determine CMV serostatus, a Roche Elecsys assay was used that detects serum IgG against CMV pp150, pp28, p38 and p52. Once the samples were thawed, total CD4+ T cells were enriched through positive selection using CD4 magnetic microbeads. The samples came from a different study that was designed specifically to examine the CD4+ T cell memory repertoire. Following standard operating procedures, peripheral blood mononuclear cells were isolated and cryopreserved, while serum was kept at -80 degrees C. Staining used CD3-PerCP (BW264/56), CD4-APC (RPA-T4), CD45RO-PE (UCHT1) and CD8-Pacific Orange (3B5) antibodies, with Sytox blue excluding non-viable cells. Genomic DNA was extracted from sorted cells with the Quick-DNA Microprep Kit. TCRbeta DNA was amplified with the immunoSEQ hsTCRbeta kit following the manufacturer's protocol. TCRbeta libraries were sequenced on an Illumina MiSeq instrument. The study's own analysis went as follows. Once out-of-frame sequences had been removed, approximately 2,000,000 distinct TCRbeta sequences were left, which works out to an average of roughly 70,000 per individual. Each individual was scored using the number of about 180 previously reported CMV-associated TCRbeta sequences that the individual carried and the total number of productive distinct TCRbeta sequences. A beta-binomial model was reimplemented in Python, and scikit-learn random forests with default parameters were trained on data from the US cohort. Classifier performance on the Belgian cohort was reported as the median AUC with percentile confidence intervals calculated over 10,000 bootstrap iterations. The source is immuneACCESS, and TCRdb retained only in-frame sequences with V and J called. Part of the clones is not carried over; for the studies checked, unresolved V genes explain less than half of this, and the remainder is unexplained. V, J and clone size are those of that table, while D and trimming were read from the DNA. Counted in this sample were tens of thousands of clones; roughly four fifths of them appeared once. Of the sample, 1.5% to 2% falls within the top ten clones.

This clone was detected only a few times. The clone's antigen remains unknown. Nothing much larger sits one base from this clone, and base qualities are not available. The CDR3 goes from the cysteine to the phenylalanine over 15 residues. The retained sequence is limited to the CDR3, 45 bases, with the frame set at the first base. Taken from the germline V gene (reference sequence), the CDR1 and CDR2 loops are SEHNR and FQNEAQ. Deletion took 5 bases off V and 8 bases off J, with a span of 18 bases between the germline ends. The rearrangement joined TRBV7-9 to TRBJ1-4; the D gene is possibly TRBD1, with 5 bases matching. The source of this sequence is an adult in good health and CMV-seronegative. Sequencing was performed on memory CD4+ T cells from blood. The bases are TGTGCCAGCAGCCTCGGGACGATCGGTATAGAAAAACTGTTTTTT. Its protein product is CASSLGTIGIEKLFF.